This TCR beta chain emerged from a study of post-analysis software for immune sequencing data (dated by TCRdb to 2013 to 2016). Broadly, across the study: The recorded disease courses included relapsing-remitting, secondary progressive and progressive-relapsing multiple sclerosis, and some patients had no subtype annotation. Patient repertoires were compared against around twelve previously published healthy control repertoires from donors aged about 6 to 26 years. A subset of samples was prepared in parallel using single-end sample barcoding, then pooled and co-amplified after Illumina adapter ligation. What the work shows at the level of the full study, not this receptor alone: Normalized Chao1 diversity was significantly lower in multiple sclerosis patients than controls, suggesting substantial peripheral T-cell clonal expansion. The control group was slightly older than the multiple sclerosis patient group. When samples were clustered directly using the F measure, samples prepared in the same batch co-clustered strongly, which prompted a batch-effect correction.

Details on this clonotype: The specificity of this receptor is unknown. Base qualities are not recorded, but no much larger clone differs from it by a single base.

TCR beta repertoires were profiled from peripheral blood of roughly 13 young patients with multiple sclerosis to demonstrate the VDJtools post-analysis software. The multiple sclerosis patients were children and adolescents between roughly 6 and 16 years of age. The library was built by means of PCR. TCRdb lists the instrument as Illumina HiSeq 2500. Unique molecular identifiers were incorporated into TCR beta cDNA libraries to reduce PCR and sequencing biases. Per 1 to 10 million input T cells, roughly 0.5 million cDNA molecules were obtained, such that each molecule approximated one T cell. The patient libraries were prepared and sequenced with the same protocol used for the earlier healthy control dataset. Samples belonging to the same batch were prepared together, multiplexed and sequenced on a shared HiSeq lane. The paper's data handling went like this. Raw barcoded reads were processed with MIGEC, and single-read molecular identifier groups were discarded before consensus assembly and CDR3 extraction. VDJtools was used for post-analysis of the clonotype tables, and diversity was normalized by down-sampling every dataset to the size of the smallest sample. To correct batch-related cross-sample contamination, repertoire overlap clustering matched CDR3 amino acid sequences but not nucleotide sequences. The public reads were quality trimmed at Q25 with fastp and then assembled into clones with MiXCR by TCRdb, keeping productive beta chains. Rows merge per CDR3 protein into single entries with the most common DNA and genes. The V and J calls were not made by the authors but by TCRdb's processing. Recorded for this sample are fewer than 850,000 distinct CDR3 sequences; roughly 30% of them occurred a single time. The ten largest clones take up 0.56% of the sample.

The sample taken for sequencing was blood. This TCR came from a girl under 18 with multiple sclerosis.

The DNA is as follows: TGCAGCGTCAGCTGGACTACTGGGCACGAGCAGTACTTC. Its protein reads: CSVSWTTGHEQYF. In this chain, TRBV29-1 is recombined with TRBJ2-7, with TRBD2 tentatively as D gene (6 bases match). Including the terminal cysteine and phenylalanine, the CDR3 comprises 13 residues. The only DNA kept is the CDR3, 39 bases in frame from the first base. The germline V gene gives CDR1 as SQVTM and CDR2 as ANQGSEA. V and J are truncated by 6 bases and 5 bases respectively, leaving an intervening sequence of 17 bases.